The rows below give T cell receptor beta chains drawn from one sample of a study of T cell changes during pregnancy in multiple sclerosis. Sequencing was performed with immunoSEQ multiplex PCR; in TCRdb, only in-frame clones are kept and a portion is missing. The table has 70,000 to 90,000 clones, approximately 92% seen once. The input for sequencing was peripheral blood, taken in the first trimester of pregnancy. Receptors were obtained from a female donor with multiple sclerosis, enrolled in a pregnancy study. Both conserved end residues are part of each CDR3. D genes are given only for firm matches. Only part of the rows carry a size: once, few, many, or a class if the clone is expanded.

NA TRBJ2-3 TRBV7-6 TRBD2 CASTAGTSGTDTQYF TGTGCCAGCACCGCCGGGACTAGCGGCACAGATACGCAGTATTTT
few TRBJ1-1 TRBV2 NA CASSVRQKNTEAFF TGTGCCAGCAGCGTAAGACAGAAGAACACTGAAGCTTTCTTT
NA TRBJ1-2 TRBV29-1 NA CSVGGGRDYGYTF TGCAGCGTTGGGGGGGGGCGCGACTATGGCTACACCTTC
NA TRBJ2-2 TRBV11-3 TRBD1 CASNRGSTQNTGELFF TGTGCCAGCAACAGGGGGAGTACTCAGAACACCGGGGAGCTGTTTTTT
once TRBJ2-2 TRBV27 TRBD2 CASSTRLAGGGNTGELFF TGTGCCAGCAGCACCCGCTTAGCGGGAGGGGGGAACACCGGGGAGCTGTTTTTT
NA TRBJ1-5 TRBV6-6 NA CASSYGGGGQPQHF TGTGCCAGCAGTTACGGGGGGGGAGGGCAGCCCCAGCATTTT
NA TRBJ1-1 TRBV15 TRBD1 CATSREFGQGITEAFF TGTGCCACCAGCAGAGAATTCGGACAGGGGATAACTGAAGCTTTCTTT
NA TRBJ2-7 TRBV5-1 NA CASRLGQRAAYEQYF TGCGCCAGCAGACTCGGACAGCGTGCCGCTTACGAGCAGTACTTC
NA TRBJ2-7 TRBV6-1 NA CASGLIEVQYF TGTGCCAGCGGCCTTATCGAGGTGCAGTACTTC
once TRBJ2-1 TRBV27 TRBD2 CASSTGTRNNEQFF TGTGCCAGCAGTACCGGGACTAGGAACAATGAGCAGTTCTTC
NA TRBJ1-1 TRBV7-2 TRBD1 CASSIYRDRRNTEAFF TGTGCCAGCAGTATATACCGGGACAGGAGGAACACTGAAGCTTTCTTT
NA TRBJ1-2 TRBV7-2 NA CASSLSLGYTF TGTGCCAGCAGCTTAAGCTTGGGCTACACCTTC
NA TRBJ1-2 TRBV2 NA CASSESGETNYGYTF TGTGCCAGCAGTGAATCCGGGGAGACTAACTATGGCTACACCTTC
NA TRBJ2-7 TRBV5-1 TRBD1 CASSHGQGPVEQYF TGCGCCAGCAGCCACGGACAGGGTCCGGTCGAGCAGTACTTC
NA TRBJ1-1 TRBV5-6 NA CASSLVGGESTEAFF TGTGCCAGCAGCTTGGTTGGAGGGGAGAGCACTGAAGCTTTCTTT
few TRBJ1-1 TRBV2 NA CASRQGQFF TGTGCCAGCAGGCAGGGACAATTCTTT
NA TRBJ1-5 TRBV18 TRBD1 CASSPGQGAGQPQHF TGTGCCAGCTCACCCGGACAGGGGGCGGGTCAGCCCCAGCATTTT
NA TRBJ2-7 TRBV6-5 TRBD1 CASSPEYRGYEQYF TGTGCCAGCAGTCCCGAGTACAGGGGTTACGAGCAGTACTTC
NA TRBJ2-1 TRBV7-3 TRBD2 CASSNIAGITFSSYNEQFF TGTGCCAGCAGCAACATAGCGGGTATCACCTTTAGCTCCTACAATGAGCAGTTCTTC
NA TRBJ2-2 TRBV7-2 TRBD2 CASSPSGGDTGELFF TGTGCCAGCAGCCCTAGCGGGGGAGACACCGGGGAGCTGTTTTTT
once TRBJ1-6 TRBV6-5 NA CASSRGGDNSPLHF TGTGCCAGCAGTCGGGGGGGTGATAATTCACCCCTCCACTTT
NA TRBJ2-1 TRBV11-3 TRBD1 CASSDRDRGLHEQFF TGTGCCAGCAGCGACCGGGACAGGGGCCTTCATGAGCAGTTCTTC